The 10 T cell receptor beta chains below all came from one sample that was sequenced in a study of cytomegalovirus exposure and HLA in healthy donors. Use of 60 Vbeta and 13 Jbeta primers characterized the PCR. Using immunoSEQ multiplex PCR, the repertoire was profiled, and TCRdb retains in-frame clones only, with some absent. The sample carries 120,000 to 150,000 clones, roughly three quarters recorded once. The sequenced sample consisted of PBMCs. Receptors originate from a woman between 50 and 59 years old in good health and CMV-seronegative.

V usage is TRBV7-2 and J usage is TRBJ1-2; TRBD1 matches 11 bases. V was pared by 5 bases and J by 4 bases, with 15 bases of the junction left unmatched. This CDR3 has 18 amino acids. Germline V gene data show CDR1 as SGHTA and CDR2 as FQGNSA. CDR3 sequence: CASSGSKDRGRGPYGYTF. The CDR3 DNA reads as TGTGCCAGCAGCGGCAGTAAGGACAGGGGGCGCGGACCCTATGGCTACACCTTC.

The J gene is TRBJ2-7, the V gene TRBV2, with a tentative D call TRBD1 (5 bases). This CDR3 region has 13 residues. The V end lost 2 bases, the J end lost 5 bases, and 10 bases lay between the germline ends. The germline V gene has CDR1 SNHLY and CDR2 FYNNEI. The chain's CDR3 is CASSEQGNDEQYF. The CDR3 DNA reads TGTGCCAGCAGTGAACAGGGTAACGACGAGCAGTACTTC.

This rearrangement joins TRBV5-1 to TRBJ1-2; 7 nucleotides align to TRBD1. The CDR3 runs to 15 residues. Per the germline V gene, CDR1 is SGHRS and CDR2 is YFSETQ. V shed 2 bases and J 4 bases; nucleotides not matched to a gene: 8. The chain's CDR3 is CASSLRQGDFYGYTF. The CDR3 DNA reads as TGCGCCAGCAGCTTACGGCAGGGGGACTTCTATGGCTACACCTTC.

The CDR3 DNA follows: TGTGCCTGGAGTGTCTGGACAGGGGATCAGCCCCAGCATTTT. Its translation: CAWSVWTGDQPQHF. The rearrangement uses TRBV30 and TRBJ1-5, with 9 bases lining up with TRBD1. The V segment lost 0 bases and the J segment 5 bases; nucleotides outside the gene matches: 2. The CDR3 is 14 residues long. The V gene's germline CDR1 is GTSNPN and CDR2 SVGIG (reference sequence).

As to this clone: No conserved phenylalanine or tryptophan is present at the end of the CDR3, so a read error is the likely explanation. The gene calls are TRBV7-2 and TRBJ2-7; TRBD1 agrees at 9 bases. The germline gives CDR1 SGHTA, CDR2 FQGNSA. V trimming: 5 bases; J trimming: 2 bases; junction bases outside the gene matches: 7. CDR3 length: 15 residues. CDR3 sequence reads: CASSPQQGAAYEQYS. CDR3 bases: TGTGCCAGCAGCCCCCAACAGGGGGCAGCCTACGAGCAGTACTCC.

This clone was seen a handful of times. V usage is TRBV28 and J usage is TRBJ2-5, with 8 positions matching TRBD2. The CDR3 is made up of 17 amino acids. J gave up 5 bases and V 5 bases, and 16 bases lay outside the gene matches. Per germline, CDR1 MDHEN and CDR2 SYDVKM. CDR3 region: CASSPREARPGGETQYF. DNA for the CDR3: TGTGCCAGCAGTCCCAGGGAGGCCCGTCCGGGAGGGGAGACCCAGTACTTC.

This sequence joins TRBV5-6 and TRBJ2-1; 11 nucleotides agree with TRBD2. After removal of 2 bases from V and 9 bases from J, the junction contained 7 bases not matched to a gene. Germline values: CDR1 SGHDT, CDR2 YYEEEE. CDR3 length: 15 residues. CDR3 protein: CASSFGLAGGLEQFF. CDR3 nucleotide sequence: TGTGCCAGCAGCTTCGGGTTAGCGGGGGGGCTTGAGCAGTTCTTC.

The chain carries TRBV29-1 and TRBJ1-3; tentative D call: TRBD1 (5 bases). This CDR3 contains 13 residues. V was trimmed by 7 bases and J by 2 bases, leaving 12 bases between them. Germline V gene lookup returns CDR1 SQVTM and CDR2 ANQGSEA. The CDR3 DNA sequence: TGCAGCGGCCAGGGCCCCACTGGAAACACCATATATTTT. Amino acids: CSGQGPTGNTIYF. The full variable domain, in which reference TRBV29-1 and TRBJ1-3 provide the parts outside the CDR3, is SAVISQKPSRDICQRGTSLTIQCQVDSQVTMMFWYRQQPGQSLTLIATANQGSEATYESGFVIDKFPISRPNLTFSTLTVSNMSPEDSSIYLCSGQGPTGNTIYFGEGSWLTVV.

The V gene is TRBV6-6, the J gene TRBJ1-2; D not certain. Germline V gene sequence: CDR1 MNHNY, CDR2 SVGAGI (reference sequence). The V end lost 5 bases, the J end lost 7 bases, and 17 bases lay between the germline ends. The CDR3 has 14 amino acids. The DNA for the CDR3 is TGTGCCAGCAGTCCCCCCGGGGTGGGTTCTGGCTACACCTTC. This translates into CASSPPGVGSGYTF.

The chain joins TRBV28 to TRBJ2-3; D is perhaps TRBD1 (6 bases). CDR1 and CDR2 (germline): MDHEN, SYDVKM. Between the trimmed V and J ends, which lost 7 bases and 4 bases, there was a span of 9 bases. The length of the CDR3 is 12 residues. Written as DNA, the CDR3 is TGTGCCAGCACCGCAGGGGCAGATACGCAGTATTTT. Translated, it gives CASTAGADTQYF.